This TCR beta chain was captured in a study of T-cell memory formation after mild COVID-19. TCRdb re-analysed the 5' RACE reads in MiXCR, keeping a single row per CDR3 protein. The sample contains 150,000 to 200,000 distinct CDR3 sequences, less than 20% of which appear only once. The CDR3 sequence is 13 residues long. CDR1 MNHEY and CDR2 SMNVEV come from the germline V gene (reference sequence). V dropped 0 bases and J dropped 6 bases, with 9 bases sitting between them. The J gene is TRBJ2-7, the V gene TRBV27; possible D gene TRBD2, 6 bases. The receptor comes from a man between 18 and 29 years old who had mild COVID-19 (a few samples of this study predate the infection). Cell type and time point are not known. The sequenced sample consisted of PBMCs or a T cell subset sorted from them (not recorded which). Here the CDR3 DNA reads TGTGCCAGCAGTTTATCGGAGGGATCCGAGCAGTACGTC. Protein: CASSLSEGSEQYV.